Listed here are 13 T cell receptor beta chains from one sample, sequenced in a study of cytomegalovirus exposure and HLA in healthy donors. Primers: 60 Vbeta forward and 13 Jbeta reverse. Only in-frame clones appear in the TCRdb table, and some are missing; sequencing was by immunoSEQ multiplex PCR. The sample shows over 95,000 clones, 74% of them seen only once. What was sequenced was PBMCs. These receptors all come from a woman aged 40 to 50 in good health and CMV-seropositive.

The chain uses TRBV9 and TRBJ2-1, with TRBD2 as a possible D gene (6 bases). Germline V gene sequence: CDR1 SGDLS, CDR2 YYNGEE. The V and J ends lost 4 bases and 2 bases respectively, with 13 bases between them. The CDR3 is 15 residues long. The CDR3: CASSSGRGTYNEQFF. CDR3 sequence (DNA): TGTGCCAGCAGCTCCGGACGCGGGACCTACAATGAGCAGTTCTTC. Variable domain in full (rest from reference TRBV9 and TRBJ2-1): DSGVTQTPKHLITATGQRVTLRCSPRSGDLSVYWYQQSLDQGLQFLIQYYNGEERAKGNILERFSAQQFPDLHSELNLSSLELGDSALYFCASSSGRGTYNEQFFGPGTRLTVL.

The rearrangement uses TRBV6-6 and TRBJ2-7, with 7 bases lining up with TRBD1. In germline, CDR1 is MNHNY, CDR2 SVGAGI (reference sequence). This CDR3 region has 15 residues. Trimming cost V 7 bases and J 4 bases; bases outside gene matches: 13. The CDR3 is CASNLQQGSRYEQYF. The CDR3 DNA reads TGTGCCAGCAATCTGCAACAGGGGTCGAGATACGAGCAGTACTTC.

The genes are TRBV7-6 and TRBJ1-5, with a possible D match to TRBD1 (5 bases). V shed 5 bases and J shed 3 bases, with 8 bases lying between them. The CDR3 is 13 residues long. Germline-derived CDR1 and CDR2 are SGHVS and FNYEAQ. Written as DNA, the CDR3 is TGTGCCAGCAGCCAGGGTTTCAATCAGCCCCAGCATTTT. Protein product: CASSQGFNQPQHF.

V usage is TRBV7-2 and J usage is TRBJ1-2, with D possibly TRBD1 on 6 matching bases. The CDR3 extends over 15 amino acids. Trimming took off 0 bases at V and 8 bases at J, with 16 bases between the two ends. Germline V CDR1 and CDR2: SGHTA, FQGNSA. DNA of the CDR3: TGTGCCAGCAGCTTAGCCCAAAAACAGGGCCGAGGCTACACCTTC. It specifies CASSLAQKQGRGYTF.

CDR3 in DNA: TGTGCCAGAAGCTTCCCGATCCTAGCGGGAGTCGGTAATGAGCAGTTCTTC. Protein: CARSFPILAGVGNEQFF. The gene calls are TRBV7-5 and TRBJ2-1; the table's D call, TRBD2, has no DNA check behind it. TRBV7-5 is described as a pseudogene. This CDR3 is 17 amino acids long.

V usage is TRBV21-1 and J usage is TRBJ1-2; no check of the table's D call, TRBD1, against the DNA was made. TRBV21-1 is a documented pseudogene. The CDR3 contains 16 residues. The CDR3 DNA follows: TGTGCCAGCAGGAAAACGCAGGCTACTGCCCGATATGGCTACACCTTC. The encoded protein is CASRKTQATARYGYTF.

The chain combines TRBV6-1 with TRBJ2-3; 7 bases line up with TRBD1. The ends lost 5 bases at V and 1 base at J; junction bases unmatched: 0. The CDR3 length is 13 residues. Per the germline V gene, CDR1 is MNHNS and CDR2 is SASEGT. Written as DNA, the CDR3 is TGTGCCAGCAGTACAGGGGGCACAGATACGCAGTATTTT. It encodes CASSTGGTDTQYF.

The rearrangement joins TRBV7-2 to TRBJ2-1, with 9 bases aligning to TRBD2. The CDR3 spans 14 residues. V lost 6 bases, J lost 6 bases, and 6 bases stayed unmatched. Germline assignment: CDR1 SGHTA and CDR2 FQGNSA. The CDR3 sequence is CASRRGGPLNEQFF. The DNA for the CDR3 is TGTGCCAGCAGGCGGGGGGGCCCCCTCAATGAGCAGTTCTTC.

The genes are TRBV6-6 and TRBJ2-7, with TRBD1 matching over 7 bases. Germline V lookup: CDR1 MNHNY, CDR2 SVGAGI (reference sequence). V dropped 5 bases and J dropped 1; count of bases not matched to a gene: 8. This CDR3 has 15 amino acids. CDR3 sequence reads: CASSSAGTVSYEQYF. The CDR3 nucleotides are TGTGCCAGCAGTAGCGCCGGGACAGTTTCCTACGAGCAGTACTTC.

This clone was observed a handful of times. The same CDR3 arises from other DNA sequences in this sample as well. The J gene is TRBJ2-5, the V gene TRBV5-1; 7 nucleotides line up with TRBD2. The J segment lost 4 bases and the V segment lost 2 bases, leaving 2 bases of the junction unmatched. This CDR3 has 13 amino acids. The V gene's germline CDR1 is SGHRS and CDR2 YFSETQ. CDR3 residues: CASSFSSGETQYF. In nucleotides, the CDR3 is TGCGCCAGCAGCTTTTCTAGCGGAGAGACCCAGTACTTC.

V gene TRBV13 combines with J gene TRBJ1-6, with D possibly TRBD1 on 6 matching bases. The CDR3 length is 19 residues. V was cut by 5 bases and J by 5 bases, with 25 bases left in between. The V gene's germline CDR1 is PRHDT and CDR2 FYEKMQ (reference sequence). CDR3 residues: CASSLAGRNRVADNSPLHF. CDR3 DNA sequence: TGTGCCAGCAGCCTCGCCGGGAGGAACAGGGTGGCCGATAATTCACCCCTCCACTTT.

V usage is TRBV5-6 and J usage is TRBJ2-3, with 8 bases that match TRBD1. The CDR3 extends over 17 amino acids. Germline V gives CDR1 SGHDT, CDR2 YYEEEE. The junction had 6 bases not matched to a gene; V was cut back by 0 bases and J by 0 bases. The CDR3 protein is CASSLVPGGSSTDTQYF. In DNA form, the CDR3 reads TGTGCCAGCAGCTTGGTACCAGGGGGCTCTAGCACAGATACGCAGTATTTT. The whole variable domain, filled in from reference TRBV5-6 and TRBJ2-3, reads DAGVTQSPTHLIKTRGQQVTLRCSPKSGHDTVSWYQQALGQGPQFIFQYYEEEERQRGNFPDRFSGHQFPNYSSELNVNALLLGDSALYLCASSLVPGGSSTDTQYFGPGTRLTVL.

V gene TRBV7-2 combines with J gene TRBJ1-1, with D uncertain. Trimming left V 0 bases short and J 8 bases short, with 7 bases between. The CDR3 has 12 amino acids. CDR1 and CDR2 (germline): SGHTA, FQGNSA. CDR3 sequence: CASSLAGGEAFF. The CDR3, as DNA: TGTGCCAGCAGCTTAGCGGGAGGCGAAGCTTTCTTT.